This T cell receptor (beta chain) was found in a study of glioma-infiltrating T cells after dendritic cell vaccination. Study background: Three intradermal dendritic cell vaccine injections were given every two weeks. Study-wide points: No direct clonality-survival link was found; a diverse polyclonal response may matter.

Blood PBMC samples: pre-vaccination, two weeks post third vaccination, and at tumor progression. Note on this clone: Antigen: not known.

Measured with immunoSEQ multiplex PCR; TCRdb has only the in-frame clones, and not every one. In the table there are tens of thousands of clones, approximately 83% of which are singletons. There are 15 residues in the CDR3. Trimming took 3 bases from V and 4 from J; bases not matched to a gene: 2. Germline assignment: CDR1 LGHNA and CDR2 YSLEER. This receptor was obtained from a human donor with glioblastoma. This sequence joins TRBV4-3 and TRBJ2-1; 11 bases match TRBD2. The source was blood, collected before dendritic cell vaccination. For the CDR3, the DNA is TGCGCCAGCAGCCACGGGACTAGCGGTTACAATGAGCAGTTCTTC. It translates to CASSHGTSGYNEQFF.